This T cell receptor beta chain derives from a study of T cells in Graves' hyperthyroidism and ophthalmopathy (dated by TCRdb to between 2019 and 2020). Concerning the study at large: Peripheral blood samples were taken at the time of initial diagnosis, prior to any treatment. A discovery cohort of about a hundred patients, about 40 with Graves' ophthalmopathy and about 60 with stable Graves' hyperthyroidism, was used to find distinguishing TCR V-J signatures. Prospective prediction of ophthalmopathy was tested in an independent validation cohort of under 20 hyperthyroidism patients and some 17 patients who later progressed to ophthalmopathy. The approximately 90 discovery patients were divided at random into training and test sets in a 7:3 ratio. Thyroid tissue and blood T-cell repertoires from about six Graves' hyperthyroidism patients were also compared in the study. Following sampling, methimazole starting at 30 mg daily was given to hyperthyroidism patients, and high-dose intravenous methylprednisolone was given to ophthalmopathy patients. The paper reports TCR Vbeta CDR3 sequencing of approximately 140 peripheral blood samples: some 41 ophthalmopathy, roughly 80 hyperthyroidism and about 17 progressor patients. General study outcomes and caveats: Sample size was not statistically predetermined, and blinding of investigators to group allocation was not performed. Ophthalmopathy was separated from stable hyperthyroidism by a 13 V-J signature model, with around 90% sensitivity and about 81% specificity obtained in cross-validation and 80%/75% obtained in testing. Most expanded thyroid clonotypes (frequency above 0.001) were also detected in blood, a finding suggesting that blood repertoires may reflect thyroid immune responses. During validation, the model predicted progression to ophthalmopathy a median of roughly 7.1 months ahead of onset, with approximately 71% sensitivity and 72% to 80% specificity.

Graves' hyperthyroidism was defined as stable when no progression to ophthalmopathy occurred over 18 months of follow-up. Hyperthyroidism patients were newly diagnosed, had a disease duration of under 2 months, and were aged 18 to 65 years. Any patient with an uncontrolled infection, another autoimmune disease, pregnancy or lactation was excluded. Clinical symptoms, serum thyroxine and TRAb, thyroid ultrasound, and orbital computed tomography formed the basis for the diagnoses. Ficoll-Paque density gradient centrifugation was used to isolate PBMCs from about 10 ml of fresh peripheral blood. Total RNA was extracted using Trizol reagent, and RNA quality was assessed on an Agilent 2100 Bioanalyzer. Measured from the cysteine to the phenylalanine, the CDR3 is 13 residues long. Only the CDR3 DNA stays, 39 bases, in frame from base 1. Taken from the germline V gene, the CDR1 and CDR2 loops are SGHAT and FQNNGV. V and J lose 5 bases and 6 bases, and a span of 11 bases separates them.

Amplification of TCR beta CDR3 regions was carried out from RNA transcripts. For the first round of RT-PCR on the TCR CDR3, the HTBI primer set was used together with the Qiagen OneStep RT-PCR kit. Libraries were constructed in a second round of multiplex PCR, after which size selection and purification were performed. Paired-end sequencing of the libraries was performed with 100 bp reads on an Illumina HiSeq2000. The authors processed their data as follows. Raw data were processed with SOAPnuke, discarding reads with adapters, uncalled bases, mean Phred below 15, or no exact constant-primer or identifier match. High-quality paired reads were merged using COPE v1.2.5, and each unique nucleotide sequence was defined as a clonotype. MiTCR v1.1 was used to align clonotypes to the IMGT TRBV, TRBD and TRBJ reference segments. Only V-J combinations with frequency above 0.0001, covering roughly 99% of repertoires, were analysed. A TCS score was defined as the ratio between F50 (clonal expansion) and ExV (chaos), using BLOSUM62-based TCRdist between CDR3 peptides within each V-J. Welch's t-statistics and random forest reduced fewer than 600 V-J features to about 12, which were used in a naive Bayes classifier (R e1071). TCRdb redid the processing of the public reads, applying fastp at Q25 and MiXCR, and retained in-frame beta chains. Duplicate CDR3 protein sequences are folded into a single record with the most common DNA and genes. These V and J calls originate from TCRdb's pipeline instead of the authors' own analysis. This sample lists more than 650,000 distinct CDR3 sequences; 11% to 15% were detected once. Jointly, the top ten make up 9.5% to 13% of the sample.

Many counts were recorded for this clonotype. No cognate antigen has been identified for it. No base-level quality is on record; no much larger clone is a single base apart. Sequenced: blood. The source is a woman younger than 30 with Graves' hyperthyroidism. This receptor chain uses TRBV11-2 and TRBJ2-1; confidence is insufficient to name the D gene. The CDR3 reads as follows: CASSPQLGNEQFF. The DNA is as follows: TGTGCCAGCAGCCCCCAGTTGGGCAATGAGCAGTTCTTC.